Listed here are 30 T cell receptor beta chains from one sample, sequenced in a study of blood T cell repertoires in COVID-19. Sequenced by immunoSEQ multiplex PCR; TCRdb stores in-frame clones only, minus some. The sample has 87,000 or so clones, around 85% seen once. Sequences were obtained from peripheral blood. These receptors came from a woman aged 80 or over with active or convalescent COVID-19.

The V and J genes are TRBV30 and TRBJ2-7; D is perhaps TRBD2 (6 bases). Germline V gene lookup returns CDR1 GTSNPN and CDR2 SVGIG (reference sequence). The CDR3 has 11 amino acids. Trimming shortened V by 5 bases and J by 4 bases, and 9 bases separated the two germline ends. The CDR3 here is CAWSGEYEQYF. CDR3 coding DNA: TGTGCCTGGTCGGGGGAATACGAGCAGTACTTC.

This chain uses TRBV24-1 with TRBJ2-7; 11 positions agree with TRBD2. Germline CDR1 KGHDR, CDR2 SFDVKD. This CDR3 region has 16 residues. J lost 7 bases, V lost 0 bases, and 7 bases had no gene match. This CDR3 reads CATSDLGTSGGEEQYF. CDR3 sequence (DNA): TGTGCCACCAGTGATTTGGGTACTAGCGGGGGCGAAGAGCAGTACTTC.

This clone has only one observation. The chain uses TRBV7-2 and TRBJ2-5; the match to TRBD1 covers 9 bases. V shed 8 bases and J 0 bases; nucleotides not matched to a gene: 4. The CDR3 is made up of 14 amino acids. The germline CDR1 and CDR2 sequences are SGHTA and FQGNSA. The CDR3 loop is CASRDRANQETQYF. The CDR3 coding sequence is TGTGCCAGCCGGGACAGGGCAAACCAAGAGACCCAGTACTTC.

This CDR3 is CASTRDRSQETQYF. The CDR3 DNA reads as TGTGCCAGCACCCGAGACAGAAGCCAAGAGACCCAGTACTTC. The rearrangement joins TRBV5-5 to TRBJ2-5, with a possible D match to TRBD1 (5 bases). Germline lookup yields CDR1 SGHKS and CDR2 YYEKEE (reference sequence). The V end was cut by 6 bases, the J end by 1 base, with 13 bases between. The length of the CDR3 is 14 residues.

This chain uses TRBV10-3 with TRBJ1-2, with a weak D call TRBD1 (5 bases). V lost 4 bases and J lost 8, with 17 bases in between. The CDR3 has 14 amino acids. Germline V lookup: CDR1 ENHRY, CDR2 SYGVKD. The CDR3 DNA reads TGTGCCATCAGTGGTCTCGACAGACGGGTCGGCTACACCTTC. Translation: CAISGLDRRVGYTF.

V usage is TRBV7-9 and J usage is TRBJ2-7; D perhaps matches TRBD1 (5 bases). The CDR3 sequence is 12 residues long. Looked up from germline, CDR1 is SEHNR and CDR2 is FQNEAQ (reference sequence). The V end lost 5 bases, the J end lost 2 bases, and 7 bases lay between the germline ends. CDR3 in DNA: TGTGCCAGCAGCGCGACAGCCTACGAGCAGTACTTC. It encodes CASSATAYEQYF.

CDR3 loop: CASSHPDRRTEAFF. For the CDR3, the DNA is TGCGCCAGCAGCCATCCCGACAGGAGGACTGAAGCTTTCTTT. The chain employs TRBV4-1 and TRBJ1-1; possible D gene TRBD1, 6 bases. Trimming cost V 3 bases and J 5 bases, with 13 bases left between them. This CDR3 is 14 amino acids long. Germline CDR1 reads MGHRA; CDR2 reads YSYEKL.

This clone was seen more than once but under ten times. The chain carries TRBV6-5 and TRBJ2-7, with a tentative D call TRBD1 (5 bases). The ends were cut back, 10 bases at V and 2 bases at J, with 21 bases in the middle. The CDR3 has 15 residues. Germline V CDR1 and CDR2: MNHEY, SVGAGI. This chain's CDR3 is CAINPRADPTYEQYF. The CDR3 DNA reads as TGTGCCATCAACCCCAGGGCCGATCCTACCTACGAGCAGTACTTC.

This chain links TRBV19 with TRBJ1-4, with a possible D match to TRBD1 (6 bases). CDR1 and CDR2 (germline): LNHDA, SQIVND (reference sequence). The CDR3 runs 17 residues. V was trimmed by 1 base and J by 5 bases, leaving 17 bases between them. CDR3 sequence reads: CASSIGGTFGANEKLFF. The CDR3 bases are TGTGCCAGTAGTATAGGAGGGACATTCGGAGCGAATGAAAAACTGTTTTTT.

Here the CDR3 DNA reads TGTGCCAGCAGCCCTACCCCCGCAGTCGGGACAGATGCCCGGGGGCAGTACTTC. Its translation: CASSPTPAVGTDARGQYF. The V and J genes are TRBV6-2 or TRBV6-3 and TRBJ2-7; TRBD1 aligns across 7 bases. Per germline, CDR1 MNHEY and CDR2 SVGEGT. CDR3 length: 18 residues. V dropped 6 bases and J dropped 9; count of bases not matched to a gene: 26.

The chain combines TRBV5-6 with TRBJ2-7, with TRBD1 identical over 10 bases. The CDR3 covers 14 residues. With V trimmed by 4 bases and J by 5 bases, 6 bases remained unmatched. Germline assignment: CDR1 SGHDT and CDR2 YYEEEE. The CDR3 loop reads CASSLGQGVNEQYF. The CDR3 DNA is TGTGCCAGCAGCCTTGGACAGGGGGTGAACGAGCAGTACTTC.

V is TRBV7-8 and J is TRBJ1-1, with D possibly being TRBD1 (6 bases). Per germline, CDR1 SGHVS and CDR2 FQNEAQ. Trimming removed 2 bases at V and 1 base at J, with 11 bases between. The CDR3 length is 15 residues. CDR3 sequence: CASSLSVGGNTEAFF. DNA for the CDR3: TGTGCCAGCAGCTTAAGTGTAGGGGGGAACACTGAAGCTTTCTTT.

The rearrangement links TRBV4-3 to TRBJ2-5; no reliable D call. V lost 2 bases to trimming and J lost 2 bases, with 6 bases between them. Germline CDR1 reads LGHNA; CDR2 reads YSLEER. This CDR3 is 13 amino acids long. This CDR3 reads CASSQTYQETQYF. CDR3 nucleotides: TGCGCCAGCAGCCAAACTTATCAAGAGACCCAGTACTTC.

CDR3 region: CAWSVRGTAMNTEAFF. As DNA, the CDR3 is TGTGCCTGGAGTGTACGAGGGACAGCTATGAACACTGAAGCTTTCTTT. The rearrangement uses TRBV30 and TRBJ1-1; 7 bases map to TRBD1. Germline lookup yields CDR1 GTSNPN and CDR2 SVGIG (reference sequence). Losses at the gene ends were 0 bases for V and 0 bases for J; bases not matched to a gene: 7. This CDR3 has 16 residues.

This chain connects TRBV19 to TRBJ2-2; D gene uncertain. The CDR3 is 14 amino acids. Germline CDR1 reads LNHDA; CDR2 reads SQIVND (reference sequence). Between the trimmed V and J ends, which lost 2 bases and 4 bases, there was a span of 8 bases. The CDR3 nucleotides are TGTGCCAGTAGTATACAGGCTATCACCGGGGAGCTGTTTTTT. Amino acid sequence: CASSIQAITGELFF. The whole variable domain, remainder taken from reference TRBV19 and TRBJ2-2, is DGGITQSPKYLFRKEGQNVTLSCEQNLNHDAMYWYRQDPGQGLRLIYYSQIVNDFQKGDIAEGYSVSREKKESFPLTVTSAQKNPTAFYLCASSIQAITGELFFGEGSRLTVL.

This clone was observed once. In DNA form, the CDR3 reads TGTGCCAGCAGATACCGGGACTTGCTGTACGAGCAGTACTTC. Amino acid sequence: CASRYRDLLYEQYF. The chain employs TRBV2 and TRBJ2-7; maybe TRBD2 (6 bases). The germline V gene has CDR1 SNHLY and CDR2 FYNNEI. Trimming left V 6 bases short and J 4 bases short, with 16 bases between. The CDR3 is 14 amino acids. Combining the CDR3 with reference TRBV2 and TRBJ2-7 gives the whole variable domain EPEVTQTPSHQVTQMGQEVILRCVPISNHLYFYWYRQILGQKVEFLVSFYNNEISEKSEIFDDQFSVERPDGSNFTLKIRSTKLEDSAMYFCASRYRDLLYEQYFGPGTRLTVT.

V usage is TRBV29-1 and J usage is TRBJ2-7; 16 bases match TRBD2. The V gene end was trimmed by 4 bases and the J gene end by 2 bases; junction bases not matched to a gene: 2. This CDR3 region has 15 residues. Germline V CDR1 and CDR2: SQVTM, ANQGSEA. The CDR3 DNA sequence: TGCAGCGTTGGAGGGACTAGCGGGAGGGCCTACGAGCAGTACTTC. Translating it yields CSVGGTSGRAYEQYF.

This chain links TRBV28 with TRBJ2-4; 7 bases fit TRBD1. Unmatched junction bases numbered 12, after V lost 5 bases and J lost 8 bases. The CDR3 covers 15 residues. Germline V lookup: CDR1 MDHEN, CDR2 SYDVKM. The CDR3 bases are TGTGCCAGCAGTGGGTTACCGGGACAGATAGACATTCAGTACTTC. Translation: CASSGLPGQIDIQYF.

The chain joins TRBV5-1 to TRBJ1-2, with 9 bases that match TRBD1. This CDR3 region has 16 residues. The germline gives CDR1 SGHRS, CDR2 YFSETQ. The trim removed 5 bases at V and 3 bases at J, leaving 11 bases unmatched. The CDR3 sequence is CASRRAGTGRDYGYTF. The CDR3 DNA reads as TGCGCCAGCAGACGTGCCGGGACAGGGAGGGACTATGGCTACACCTTC. The full variable domain, its missing parts supplied by reference TRBV5-1 and TRBJ1-2, is KAGVTQTPRYLIKTRGQQVTLSCSPISGHRSVSWYQQTPGQGLQFLFEYFSETQRNKGNFPGRFSGRQFSNSRSEMNVSTLELGDSALYLCASRRAGTGRDYGYTFGSGTRLTVV.

The chain recombines TRBV12-3 or TRBV12-4 with TRBJ2-1, with D unclear. V was clipped by 5 bases and J by 0 bases, with 5 bases between them. This CDR3 comprises 13 residues. Here the CDR3 reads CASSRSSYNEQFF. CDR3 nucleotide sequence: TGTGCCAGCAGTCGGAGCTCCTACAATGAGCAGTTCTTC.

This rearrangement joins TRBV7-9 to TRBJ2-1; 8 bases map to TRBD2. Trimming at V came to 1 base and at J to 2 bases, leaving 4 bases not matched to a gene. This CDR3 contains 16 residues. Germline CDR1 reads SEHNR; CDR2 reads FQNEAQ (reference sequence). The DNA of the CDR3 is TGTGCCAGCAGCTTAGGACTAGCGCTTACCTACAATGAGCAGTTCTTC. Residues: CASSLGLALTYNEQFF.

Notes on this clone: Other DNA sequences in this specimen translate into the identical CDR3. The rearrangement links TRBV19 to TRBJ1-2, with 9 positions matching TRBD1. V lost 3 bases, J lost 5 bases, and 4 bases stayed unmatched. The CDR3 sequence is 14 residues long. CDR1 LNHDA and CDR2 SQIVND come from the germline V gene (reference sequence). This CDR3 is CASSIVGTGYGYTF. The CDR3 DNA sequence: TGTGCCAGTAGTATCGTCGGGACAGGGTATGGCTACACCTTC.

This clone has a single count. This sequence joins TRBV24-1 and TRBJ2-3, with 7 bases identical to TRBD2. The CDR3 has 17 amino acids. Germline lookup yields CDR1 KGHDR and CDR2 SFDVKD. V shed 5 bases and J 3 bases; nucleotides not matched to a gene: 13. The CDR3: CATSGVTSSHMTDTQYF. DNA for the CDR3: TGTGCCACCAGTGGGGTGACTAGCTCCCATATGACAGATACGCAGTATTTT.

CDR3 protein: CASSSQGSGNTIYF. The CDR3 DNA sequence: TGTGCCAGCAGCTCTCAGGGTTCTGGAAACACCATATATTTT. The V and J genes are TRBV7-2 and TRBJ1-3; D may be TRBD1 (5 bases). Germline V lookup: CDR1 SGHTA, CDR2 FQGNSA. V was pared by 4 bases and J by 1 base, with 8 bases between. This CDR3 contains 14 residues.

There are a few counts of this clone. This rearrangement joins TRBV6-1 to TRBJ2-5; D remains unclear. There are 15 residues in the CDR3. Trimming cost V 2 bases and J 2 bases, with 12 bases left between them. Germline V gene sequence: CDR1 MNHNS, CDR2 SASEGT. CDR3 loop: CASSEPVQSQETQYF. DNA for the CDR3: TGTGCCAGCAGTGAACCAGTACAATCTCAAGAGACCCAGTACTTC.

The chain combines TRBV9 with TRBJ2-1; the match to TRBD2 covers 12 bases. From germline, CDR1 is SGDLS and CDR2 YYNGEE. CDR3 length equals 15 residues. With 2 bases clipped from V and 8 bases from J, the junction kept 5 bases outside the gene matches. The CDR3 DNA follows: TGTGCCAGCAGCGTCACTAGCGGGGGGTTGCATGAGCAGTTCTTC. Amino acid sequence: CASSVTSGGLHEQFF.

The chain employs TRBV15 and TRBJ1-3; D ambiguous. The ends were cut back, 3 bases at V and 2 bases at J, with 14 bases in the middle. The germline CDR1 and CDR2 sequences are LNHNV and YYDKDF (reference sequence). There are 16 residues in the CDR3. The CDR3 DNA reads TGTGCCACCAGCAGCTCATACGGTCAGGCTGGAAACACCATATATTTT. Its protein is CATSSSYGQAGNTIYF.

This clone was detected only once. The J gene is TRBJ1-2, the V gene TRBV27; D is undetermined. Germline values: CDR1 MNHEY, CDR2 SMNVEV (reference sequence). The CDR3 is 17 amino acids. V lost 5 bases and J 6 bases, leaving 25 bases between the germline ends. The DNA for the CDR3 is TGTGCCAGCAGTCATACCCGAGGGCCCCTGGAAGTAGATGGCTACACCTTC. Translation: CASSHTRGPLEVDGYTF.

This sequence joins TRBV4-2 and TRBJ2-5; 11 bases map to TRBD2. CDR1 is LGHNA and CDR2 is YNFKEQ in the germline V gene. Germline trimming cut 3 bases from V and 1 base from J; bases unmatched to any gene: 13. The CDR3 runs to 19 residues. The CDR3 loop reads CASSQATSGAPTVQETQYF. CDR3 nucleotides: TGTGCCAGCAGCCAGGCGACTAGCGGGGCGCCAACTGTCCAAGAGACCCAGTACTTC.

J is TRBJ1-1 and V is TRBV19; TRBD1 matches 10 bases. V dropped 5 bases and J dropped 0; count of bases not matched to a gene: 9. The germline V gene encodes CDR1 LNHDA and CDR2 SQIVND (reference sequence). CDR3 length equals 17 residues. The CDR3 loop reads CASSVLGTGVMNTEAFF. CDR3 nucleotides: TGTGCCAGTAGTGTTCTCGGGACAGGGGTAATGAACACTGAAGCTTTCTTT. The full variable domain, rest sourced from reference TRBV19 and TRBJ1-1, is DGGITQSPKYLFRKEGQNVTLSCEQNLNHDAMYWYRQDPGQGLRLIYYSQIVNDFQKGDIAEGYSVSREKKESFPLTVTSAQKNPTAFYLCASSVLGTGVMNTEAFFGQGTRLTVV.